These 22 T cell receptor beta chains were sequenced from one sample in a study of T cell responses to AZD1222 COVID-19 vaccine. Only in-frame clones appear in the TCRdb table, and some are missing; sequencing was by immunoSEQ multiplex PCR. Seen here are over 130,000 clones, about 92% observed once, and the top ten hold 5.1%. This specimen was peripheral blood, taken on day 0 of AZD1222 vaccination. These receptors all come from an adult in good health.

The chain joins TRBV19 to TRBJ2-5; TRBD1 might be the D (5 bases). V lost 5 bases and J 1 base, leaving 14 bases between the germline ends. Per germline, CDR1 LNHDA and CDR2 SQIVND (reference sequence). The CDR3 is 15 amino acids. CDR3 DNA: TGTGCCAGTAGTCTTGCAGGGTCGGGCCAAGAGACCCAGTACTTC. Translated: CASSLAGSGQETQYF. Full variable domain (rest looked up from reference TRBV19 and TRBJ2-5): DGGITQSPKYLFRKEGQNVTLSCEQNLNHDAMYWYRQDPGQGLRLIYYSQIVNDFQKGDIAEGYSVSREKKESFPLTVTSAQKNPTAFYLCASSLAGSGQETQYFGPGTRLLVL.

This clone appeared a single time. V gene TRBV5-6 combines with J gene TRBJ1-1; 7 nucleotides match TRBD1. CDR3 length: 14 residues. Germline V gene lookup returns CDR1 SGHDT and CDR2 YYEEEE. The ends lost 0 bases at V and 7 bases at J; junction bases unmatched: 6. In nucleotides, the CDR3 is TGTGCCAGCAGCTTGGCTGGGACAGTGATTGAAGCTTTCTTT. Amino acids: CASSLAGTVIEAFF.

The chain combines TRBV18 with TRBJ2-1, with a possible D match to TRBD1 (6 bases). The CDR3 runs 12 residues. V lost 6 bases, J lost 10 bases, and 13 bases lay in between. Germline lookup yields CDR1 KGHSH and CDR2 LQKENI. The DNA of the CDR3 is TGTGCCAGCTCTACGACAGGCCAGGAGCAGTTCTTC. It translates to CASSTTGQEQFF.

The chain carries TRBV3-1 (or the pseudogene TRBV3-2) and TRBJ1-2; the D is unclear. V was clipped by 4 bases and J by 5 bases, with 11 bases between them. The length of the CDR3 is 13 residues. CDR1 LGHDT and CDR2 YNNKEL come from the germline V gene (reference sequence). In DNA, the CDR3 is TGTGCCAGCAGCCGCTACGGACGGTATGGCTACACCTTC. Translation: CASSRYGRYGYTF.

This chain links TRBV4-1 with TRBJ1-2; D is perhaps TRBD1 (5 bases). From germline, CDR1 is MGHRA and CDR2 YSYEKL. The CDR3 covers 15 residues. The V end lost 3 bases, the J end lost 4 bases, and 15 bases lay between the germline ends. The CDR3 loop is CASSHPDSASYGYTF. CDR3 bases: TGCGCCAGCAGCCATCCCGACAGCGCTTCCTATGGCTACACCTTC.

The J gene is TRBJ2-2, the V gene TRBV19, with D possibly TRBD2 on 5 matching bases. The CDR3 loop spans 16 amino acids. The V gene lost 7 bases and the J gene lost 2 bases, with 17 bases spanning the gap. Germline CDR1 reads LNHDA; CDR2 reads SQIVND (reference sequence). For the CDR3, the DNA is TGTGCCAGTACCACCCGAGGGATCGATAACACCGGGGAGCTGTTTTTT. It translates to CASTTRGIDNTGELFF.

The chain recombines TRBV4-3 with TRBJ2-3, with D unclear. Germline lookup yields CDR1 LGHNA and CDR2 YSLEER. Trimming left V 1 base short and J 5 bases short, with 7 bases between. The CDR3 is 13 residues long. CDR3 sequence: CASSQALRDTQYF. In nucleotides, the CDR3 is TGCGCCAGCAGCCAAGCTTTGAGAGATACGCAGTATTTT.

The chain carries TRBV11-3 and TRBJ2-7; 8 nucleotides line up with TRBD2. Looked up from germline, CDR1 is SGHNT and CDR2 is YENEEA. V lost 0 bases, J lost 2 bases, and 3 bases stayed unmatched. The CDR3 contains 15 residues. DNA for the CDR3: TGTGCCAGCAGCTTAGATACTAGCGGCACCTACGAGCAGTACTTC. This sequence encodes CASSLDTSGTYEQYF. Based on the CDR3 plus reference TRBV11-3 and TRBJ2-7, the full variable domain is EAGVVQSPRYKIIEKKQPVAFWCNPISGHNTLYWYLQNLGQGPELLIRYENEEAVDDSQLPKDRFSAERLKGVDSTLKIQPAELGDSAVYLCASSLDTSGTYEQYFGPGTRLTVT.

In this sample, this clone turned up once. The chain links TRBV18 to TRBJ2-2, with TRBD1 as a possible D gene (6 bases). The CDR3 is 15 amino acids. Germline CDR1 and CDR2: KGHSH and LQKENI. V gave up 6 bases and J gave up 2 bases, with 13 bases separating them. The CDR3 DNA reads as TGTGCCAGCTCGTCAACAGGGCCTAACACCGGGGAGCTGTTTTTT. Residues: CASSSTGPNTGELFF.

V is TRBV15 and J is TRBJ2-1; D is perhaps TRBD1 (5 bases). Trimming cost V 2 bases and J 10 bases, with 18 bases left between them. Per germline, CDR1 LNHNV and CDR2 YYDKDF (reference sequence). This CDR3 comprises 15 residues. CDR3 protein: CATSRSAQGMWEQFF. The CDR3, as DNA: TGTGCCACCAGCAGATCAGCCCAGGGTATGTGGGAGCAGTTCTTC.

The V gene is TRBV5-3, the J gene TRBJ1-6; tentatively, D is TRBD1 (5 bases). TRBV5-3 is recorded as an ORF, its role being uncertain. The ends were cut back, 4 bases at V and 10 bases at J, with 12 bases in the middle. There are 13 residues in the CDR3. CDR3 loop: CARSRGVHSPLHF. In nucleotides, the CDR3 is TGTGCCAGAAGCCGGGGGGTCCACTCACCCCTCCACTTT.

The DNA for the CDR3 is TGTGCCAGCAGCGTAGCCGGGTACCCCTACGAGCAGTACTTC. This encodes CASSVAGYPYEQYF. The chain couples TRBV9 to TRBJ2-7; D is undetermined. Germline loops: CDR1 SGDLS, CDR2 YYNGEE. The CDR3 loop spans 14 amino acids. The V end was cut by 0 bases, the J end by 2 bases, with 9 bases between.

Concerning this clone itself: Other nucleotide sequences from this sample produce the same CDR3. The CDR3 loop reads CASSLSGSSYNEQFF. CDR3 nucleotide sequence: TGTGCCAGCAGCTTAAGTGGGAGCTCCTACAATGAGCAGTTCTTC. The chain employs TRBV7-2 and TRBJ2-1; weak D call: TRBD2 (5 bases). Trimming cost V 2 bases and J 0 bases, with 8 bases left between them. The CDR3 length is 15 residues. The germline gives CDR1 SGHTA, CDR2 FQGNSA.

V gene TRBV18 combines with J gene TRBJ2-2; 9 bases agree with TRBD1. The CDR3 loop spans 14 amino acids. CDR1 and CDR2 (germline): KGHSH, LQKENI. V was pared by 8 bases and J by 2 bases, with 3 bases of the junction left unmatched. This CDR3 is CASTTGGNTGELFF. CDR3 coding DNA: TGTGCCAGCACAACAGGGGGCAACACCGGGGAGCTGTTTTTT.

The rearrangement links TRBV7-2 to TRBJ1-2; no reliable D call. The CDR3 totals 14 residues. Germline CDR1 SGHTA, CDR2 FQGNSA. Trimming shortened V by 1 base and J by 4 bases, and 10 bases separated the two germline ends. This CDR3 is CASSLGDLLYGYTF. The DNA for the CDR3 is TGTGCCAGCAGCTTAGGAGATTTACTCTATGGCTACACCTTC.

This clone was detected only once. This chain joins TRBV29-1 and TRBJ1-1; D uncertain. V lost 6 bases and J lost 0, with 23 bases in between. Germline assignment: CDR1 SQVTM and CDR2 ANQGSEA. This CDR3 has 17 residues. DNA for the CDR3: TGCAGCGTCCCAGGTGGGCAGGCTCGAGGCATGAACACTGAAGCTTTCTTT. Translation: CSVPGGQARGMNTEAFF.

The V gene is TRBV7-2, the J gene TRBJ2-3; D not certain. Trimming removed 5 bases at V and 0 bases at J, with 6 bases between. The CDR3 runs 13 residues. CDR1 and CDR2 from the germline V gene are SGHTA and FQGNSA. For the CDR3, the DNA is TGTGCCAGCAGCATCACTAGCACAGATACGCAGTATTTT. Translated, it gives CASSITSTDTQYF.

The chain is built from TRBV13 and TRBJ1-2; 7 nucleotides line up with TRBD1. V was clipped by 4 bases and J by 5 bases; unmatched bases: 10. Germline V lookup: CDR1 PRHDT, CDR2 FYEKMQ (reference sequence). The CDR3 length is 15 residues. CDR3 loop: CASSWALTGRYGYTF. In DNA form, the CDR3 reads TGTGCCAGCAGCTGGGCCCTGACAGGGCGTTATGGCTACACCTTC. The full variable domain, its missing parts supplied by reference TRBV13 and TRBJ1-2, is AAGVIQSPRHLIKEKRETATLKCYPIPRHDTVYWYQQGPGQDPQFLISFYEKMQSDKGSIPDRFSAQQFSDYHSELNMSSLELGDSALYFCASSWALTGRYGYTFGSGTRLTVV.

The J gene is TRBJ2-6, the V gene TRBV28; 8 nucleotides line up with TRBD2. This CDR3 is 18 amino acids long. Germline CDR1 and CDR2: MDHEN and SYDVKM. V gave up 7 bases and J gave up 0 bases; unmatched junction bases: 11. This CDR3 reads CASTPGGDGGSGANVLTF. In nucleotides, the CDR3 is TGTGCCAGCACTCCCGGGGGGGACGGCGGCTCTGGGGCCAACGTCCTGACTTTC.

This chain links TRBV7-2 with TRBJ1-3; 7 positions agree with TRBD1. The V and J ends lost 1 base and 4 bases, in that order; junction bases with no gene match: 10. The CDR3 is 17 amino acids. In germline, CDR1 is SGHTA, CDR2 FQGNSA. The CDR3 sequence is CASSLVPPRQGGNTIYF. CDR3 nucleotides: TGTGCCAGCAGCTTAGTCCCTCCTAGACAGGGCGGAAACACCATATATTTT.

This chain connects TRBV24-1 to TRBJ2-6; 10 positions match TRBD1. V gave up 4 bases and J gave up 0 bases; unmatched junction bases: 17. Germline CDR1 and CDR2: KGHDR and SFDVKD. The length of the CDR3 is 22 residues. DNA for the CDR3: TGTGCCACCAGTGACAACGGACAGGGGGAGGGCGGGGACAGCTCTGGGGCCAACGTCCTGACTTTC. Residues: CATSDNGQGEGGDSSGANVLTF.

The chain has TRBV7-8 and TRBJ1-2; D unclear. This CDR3 is built from 15 residues. Trimming cost V 1 base and J 8 bases, with 17 bases left between them. CDR1 and CDR2 from the germline V gene are SGHVS and FQNEAQ. Written as DNA, the CDR3 is TGTGCCAGCAGCTTAGACCCCGGACGGACGGCCGGCTACACCTTC. Protein: CASSLDPGRTAGYTF.